This entry features one T cell receptor beta chain sequence. The sample originates from a study of CD8 T cells in Susac syndrome. The CDR3 runs 16 residues. The ends lost 4 bases at V and 5 bases at J; junction bases unmatched: 11. Looked up from germline, CDR1 is SGDLS and CDR2 is YYNGEE. A quantity of 0.5 to 1 ug RNA underwent reverse transcription using random hexamers. In TCRdb, the immunoSEQ multiplex PCR reads were re-called with MiXCR into one record per CDR3 protein. The sample has 200,000 to 250,000 distinct CDR3 sequences; approximately 90% are singletons. This clonotype was obtained from a human donor with multiple sclerosis. The genes are TRBV9 and TRBJ1-4, with 7 bases lining up with TRBD1. Sequencing input: CD8+ T cells from PBMCs. Here the CDR3 reads CASSPGGKGENEKLFF. The CDR3 DNA follows: TGTGCCAGCAGCCCAGGGGGAAAAGGGGAGAATGAAAAACTGTTTTTT. Filled out from reference TRBV9 and TRBJ1-4, the complete variable domain reads DSGVTQTPKHLITATGQRVTLRCSPRSGDLSVYWYQQSLDQGLQFLIQYYNGEERAKGNILERFSAQQFPDLHSELNLSSLELGDSALYFCASSPGGKGENEKLFFGSGTQLSVL.